The present T cell receptor beta chain was sequenced within a study of human T cells and chemical hapten exposure. As for the study in general: It was small differences in pooled library volume that mainly caused per-sample TCR yields to vary. Study-level points and caveats: Healthy individuals' immune responses may differ from those of donors, who had alopecia.

A single record per CDR3 protein comes from TCRdb applying MiXCR to the RACE reads. The data contain 75,000 to 95,000 distinct CDR3 sequences, over 9.5% of them singletons. Time point of the sample: patch test 1, 2 weeks after DPC sensitization. Treatment given: therapeutic diphenylcyclopropenone sensitization with weekly scalp DPC. This clonotype was detected ten times or more. The antigen remains unidentified. The CDR3 is made up of 17 amino acids. V lost 0 bases, J lost 0 bases, and 5 bases stayed unmatched. Germline loops: CDR1 DFQATT, CDR2 SNEGSKA (reference sequence). The receptor was isolated from a woman aged 60-75 years with alopecia areata. Some clones in this sample may be carry-over from other donors' samples. The source was whole blood, collected in connection with sensitization to the hapten diphenylcyclopropenone (DPC). The chain combines TRBV20-1 with TRBJ2-7; 13 bases are shared with TRBD2. The CDR3 DNA reads TGCAGTGCTAGAGATGGGACTAGCGGGGAGTTCTCCTACGAGCAGTACTTC. This encodes CSARDGTSGEFSYEQYF.